This T cell receptor (beta chain) was identified in a study of cytomegalovirus exposure and HLA in healthy donors. Regarding donors, all were healthy bone marrow donors. Both 60 Vbeta primers and 13 Jbeta primers went into the PCR. The repertoire was sequenced with immunoSEQ multiplex PCR; TCRdb's copy has only in-frame clones and lacks some. Here the sample spans some 150,000 clones, approximately 80% being singletons. The CDR3 spans 16 residues. Germline CDR1 reads SGHRS; CDR2 reads YFSETQ. V shed 4 bases and J 1 base; nucleotides not matched to a gene: 5. Points on this clone: Its antigen is as yet unknown.

General study results and limits: Prior analysis indicated that the majority of TCR beta V segments exhibited productivity approximately 87% or approximately 30% of the time.

The sequence was obtained from a man aged 18 to 30 in good health and CMV-seropositive. The J gene is TRBJ2-6, the V gene TRBV5-1; 7 bases map to TRBD1. The sequenced material came from PBMCs. In nucleotides, the CDR3 is TGCGCCAGCAGCGACAGGGTGGGGTCTGGGGCCAACGTCCTGACTTTC. Translated: CASSDRVGSGANVLTF.